This T cell receptor (beta chain) comes out of a study of neurological immune-mediated disorders. Study outcomes and limitations: CDR3 amino acid sequences found in expanded clones were never shared across subjects, suggesting private repertoires in all groups. When grouped phylogenetically, the repertoires of 18 of the 34 multiple sclerosis patients fell together in one related-CDR3 cluster, which is a possible signature.

Template-switch 5'RACE cDNA synthesis added a 10-nucleotide unique molecular identifier. TCRdb used MiXCR to reprocess the 5' RACE reads, holding one entry per CDR3 protein. The table includes roughly 70,000 distinct CDR3 sequences, 5.2% detected once. This clonotype came up many times. What it binds is unknown. In germline, CDR1 is SQVTM, CDR2 ANQGSEA. Between the trimmed V and J ends, which lost 2 bases and 2 bases, there was a span of 9 bases. The CDR3 extends over 14 amino acids. The sequencing sample was made of PBMCs. The V gene is TRBV29-1, the J gene TRBJ2-2; no clear D gene. The sequence was obtained from a woman younger than 45 with multiple sclerosis. The CDR3 DNA sequence: TGCAGCGTTGAACTGGGGTTCAACACCGGGGAGCTGTTTTTT. It translates to CSVELGFNTGELFF.